This T cell receptor beta chain was obtained from a study of blood T cell repertoires in COVID-19. Overall study: The United States, Italy and Spain provided the acute and convalescent COVID-19 samples. The analysed material was cDNA or gDNA that came from T cells, B-cell-depleted T cells, or PBMCs.

In the original processing: Estimated nucleated cell counts came from reference gene primer amplification. Assay: immunoSEQ multiplex PCR; the TCRdb copy retains only in-frame clones and omits some. Clone size and the V and J calls come from that table; the DNA yielded D and trimming. The repertoire has about 200,000 clones, 85% to 90% of them found once; the top ten carry about 1.7%. Germline assignment: CDR1 SGHRS and CDR2 YFSETQ. Deletions cut 2 bases from V and 3 bases from J, with 11 bases between. The CDR3 sequence is 15 residues long. V and J are TRBV5-1 and TRBJ2-2; weak D call: TRBD1 (5 bases). Specimen: peripheral blood. This TCR derives from a man aged 18 to 29 with active or convalescent COVID-19. The DNA of the CDR3 is TGCGCCAGCAGCTTTACGACAGTAGACACCGGGGAGCTGTTTTTT. It specifies CASSFTTVDTGELFF.